This TCR beta chain was recovered during a study of cytomegalovirus exposure and HLA in healthy donors. Overall study findings and caveats: Sequencing probably produced one cluster of sequence variants that were highly shared. When a later analysis was performed, an Asian-associated ancestry cluster reportedly had fewer N-insertions than the approximately 680-donor mean. A later analysis found TCR association rates differed by HLA locus, highest for DRB1 and lowest for HLA-C.

A word on this clone: The antigen is undetermined.

This CDR3 region has 15 residues. In germline, CDR1 is LNHDA, CDR2 SQIVND (reference sequence). V lost 6 bases and J 4 bases, leaving 16 bases between the germline ends. Use of 60 Vbeta and 13 Jbeta primers characterized the PCR. Using immunoSEQ multiplex PCR, the repertoire was profiled, and TCRdb retains in-frame clones only, with some absent. Seen here are approximately 150,000 clones, approximately 80% observed once, and the top ten hold 6% to 9%. This receptor was identified in a woman aged 25 to 39 in good health and CMV-seropositive. The sequenced material came from PBMCs. The chain has TRBV19 and TRBJ1-5, with D possibly matching TRBD1 (5 bases). CDR3 bases: TGTGCCAGTAGCCCGTCGACAGATATGAATCAGCCCCAGCATTTT. This gives the protein CASSPSTDMNQPQHF.